Presented here are 14 T cell receptor beta chains from one specimen sequenced in a study of T cell responses to AZD1222 COVID-19 vaccine. Clones were sequenced by immunoSEQ multiplex PCR, and TCRdb holds only the in-frame ones, with some missing. The data show some 140,000 clones, roughly 90% seen once. Material: peripheral blood, obtained on day 0 of AZD1222 vaccination. The receptors come from an adult in good health.

CDR3: CASRSPPGGSYNSPLHF. In DNA, the CDR3 is TGTGCCAGCAGAAGCCCCCCGGGGGGCTCTTATAATTCACCCCTCCACTTT. V gene TRBV28 combines with J gene TRBJ1-6, with D maybe TRBD1 (6 bases). Trimming removed 6 bases at V and 4 bases at J, with 19 bases between. CDR3 length equals 17 residues. Per germline, CDR1 MDHEN and CDR2 SYDVKM.

With respect to this clone: This specimen includes other DNA sequences encoding the same CDR3. The chain combines TRBV9 with TRBJ2-7; 7 nucleotides match TRBD1. V lost 0 bases to trimming and J lost 4 bases; unmatched junction nucleotides: 4. Germline CDR1 reads SGDLS; CDR2 reads YYNGEE. This CDR3 is built from 14 residues. In nucleotides, the CDR3 is TGTGCCAGCAGCGTAGGAACAGGGGTTTACGAGCAGTACTTC. This encodes CASSVGTGVYEQYF. The whole variable domain, remainder taken from reference TRBV9 and TRBJ2-7, is DSGVTQTPKHLITATGQRVTLRCSPRSGDLSVYWYQQSLDQGLQFLIQYYNGEERAKGNILERFSAQQFPDLHSELNLSSLELGDSALYFCASSVGTGVYEQYFGPGTRLTVT.

The V gene is TRBV2, the J gene TRBJ2-2; the D gene is possibly TRBD1 (6 bases). Germline lookup yields CDR1 SNHLY and CDR2 FYNNEI. CDR3 length equals 14 residues. V dropped 7 bases and J dropped 4 bases, with 13 bases sitting between them. Here the CDR3 DNA reads TGTGCCAGCAAGGGGGACCAATTCACCGGGGAGCTGTTTTTT. Protein product: CASKGDQFTGELFF.

This chain connects TRBV7-5 to TRBJ2-7; the D call of TRBD2 is as the table states it, not checked on the DNA. TRBV7-5 is a pseudogene locus. This CDR3 contains 14 residues. The CDR3 coding sequence is TGTGCCAGAAGCCCCCCTTATCGGGGCTACGAGCAGTACTTC. Translated: CARSPPYRGYEQYF.

This chain uses TRBV28 with TRBJ1-2; D might be TRBD1 (5 bases). Germline V gives CDR1 MDHEN, CDR2 SYDVKM. V was pared by 5 bases and J by 12 bases, with 25 bases between. The CDR3 is made up of 15 amino acids. CDR3 amino acids: CASSPTIAGTASDTF. CDR3 DNA sequence: TGTGCCAGCAGTCCTACAATCGCCGGGACGGCTTCCGACACCTTC.

The chain recombines TRBV7-2 with TRBJ2-1; a weak D match, TRBD2 (6 bases). The germline V gene has CDR1 SGHTA and CDR2 FQGNSA. The CDR3 runs 18 residues. V was shortened by 0 bases and J by 1 base, with 16 bases between the two germline ends. The CDR3 DNA reads TGTGCCAGCAGCTTAGCGGGGACCGGGAGAGGATCCTACAATGAGCAGTTCTTC. Its protein product is CASSLAGTGRGSYNEQFF.

Notes on this clone: Other DNA sequences in this sample translate to the same CDR3. The chain links TRBV6-1 to TRBJ2-3; D gene unclear. The germline V gene encodes CDR1 MNHNS and CDR2 SASEGT. Trimming pared 0 bases from V and 5 bases from J, leaving 3 bases between. The CDR3 has 12 residues. DNA of the CDR3: TGTGCCAGCAGTGAAGCGGGAGATACGCAGTATTTT. This codes for CASSEAGDTQYF.

This chain connects TRBV7-6 to TRBJ2-1; D uncertain. With 4 bases removed from V and 8 bases from J, the gap between germline ends came to 6 bases. CDR3 length equals 11 residues. The germline gives CDR1 SGHVS, CDR2 FNYEAQ. CDR3 loop: CASSSLDEQFF. DNA for the CDR3: TGTGCCAGCAGCTCCCTTGATGAGCAGTTCTTC.

V and J are TRBV10-1 and TRBJ2-7; no clear D. In germline, CDR1 is WNHNN, CDR2 SYGVQD (reference sequence). This CDR3 has 13 residues. Trimming shortened V by 3 bases and J by 5 bases, and 11 bases separated the two germline ends. CDR3 amino acids: CASSEPAPDEQYF. DNA of the CDR3: TGCGCCAGCAGTGAACCTGCGCCCGACGAGCAGTACTTC.

V and J are TRBV7-6 and TRBJ1-1, with TRBD1 as a possible D gene (5 bases). V lost 5 bases and J 4 bases, leaving 11 bases between the germline ends. Germline values: CDR1 SGHVS, CDR2 FNYEAQ. The CDR3 loop spans 13 amino acids. The CDR3 loop reads CASSLQVSTEAFF. CDR3 DNA: TGTGCCAGCAGCCTACAGGTTAGCACTGAAGCTTTCTTT.

The chain uses TRBV30 and TRBJ2-3; 7 nucleotides match TRBD2. The CDR3 contains 13 residues. The V and J ends lost 3 bases and 4 bases, in that order; junction bases with no gene match: 4. Germline loops: CDR1 GTSNPN, CDR2 SVGIG (reference sequence). The DNA for the CDR3 is TGTGCCTGGAGCTGGGCGGGAGCAGATACGCAGTATTTT. Translated: CAWSWAGADTQYF.

The chain joins TRBV30 to TRBJ1-1, with TRBD1 identical over 7 bases. Germline assignment: CDR1 GTSNPN and CDR2 SVGIG (reference sequence). CDR3 length equals 13 residues. The V segment lost 4 bases and the J segment 10 bases; nucleotides outside the gene matches: 12. The CDR3: CAWNTGVVGGAFF. Written as DNA, the CDR3 is TGTGCCTGGAACACAGGGGTAGTGGGGGGAGCTTTCTTT.

The V gene is TRBV2, the J gene TRBJ1-5; D uncertain. The CDR3 is 13 amino acids. V was shortened by 2 bases and J by 2 bases, with 4 bases between the two germline ends. Germline values: CDR1 SNHLY, CDR2 FYNNEI. The DNA for the CDR3 is TGTGCCAGCAGTGAAATGGGCAATCAGCCCCAGCATTTT. Amino acids: CASSEMGNQPQHF.

This chain links TRBV29-1 with TRBJ2-1, with 7 nucleotides matching TRBD1. Germline assignment: CDR1 SQVTM and CDR2 ANQGSEA. V lost 7 bases to trimming and J lost 1 base; unmatched junction nucleotides: 4. This CDR3 has 13 amino acids. Here the CDR3 DNA reads TGCAGCGCAACAGGGGCTTCCTACAATGAGCAGTTCTTC. Protein: CSATGASYNEQFF.